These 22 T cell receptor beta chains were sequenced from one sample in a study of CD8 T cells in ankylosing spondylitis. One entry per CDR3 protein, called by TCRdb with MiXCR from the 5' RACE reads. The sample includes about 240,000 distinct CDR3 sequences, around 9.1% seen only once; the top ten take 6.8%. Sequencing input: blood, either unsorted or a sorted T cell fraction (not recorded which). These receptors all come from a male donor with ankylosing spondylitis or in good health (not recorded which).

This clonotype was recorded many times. CDR3 in amino acids: CASSEQGLNTEAFF. CDR3 nucleotide sequence: TGTGCCAGCAGTGAACAGGGGTTGAACACTGAAGCTTTCTTT. V gene TRBV12-3 or TRBV12-4 combines with J gene TRBJ1-1, with 7 nucleotides matching TRBD1. The CDR3 sequence is 14 residues long. The junction had 3 bases not matched to a gene; V was cut back by 5 bases and J by 0 bases.

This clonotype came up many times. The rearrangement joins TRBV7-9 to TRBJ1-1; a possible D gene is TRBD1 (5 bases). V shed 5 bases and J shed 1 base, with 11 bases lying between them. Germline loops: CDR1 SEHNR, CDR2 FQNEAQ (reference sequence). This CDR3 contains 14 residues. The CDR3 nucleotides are TGTGCCAGCAGCATGGGGACCTCGAACACTGAAGCTTTCTTT. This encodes CASSMGTSNTEAFF.

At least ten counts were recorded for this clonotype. This CDR3 reads CSANSYRGPEAFF. In DNA form, the CDR3 reads TGCAGTGCTAACAGTTACAGGGGACCTGAAGCTTTCTTT. The chain carries TRBV20-1 and TRBJ1-1, with 7 bases fitting TRBD1. Germline values: CDR1 DFQATT, CDR2 SNEGSKA (reference sequence). This CDR3 has 13 residues. Trimming removed 4 bases from V and 6 bases from J; junction bases left unmatched: 8.

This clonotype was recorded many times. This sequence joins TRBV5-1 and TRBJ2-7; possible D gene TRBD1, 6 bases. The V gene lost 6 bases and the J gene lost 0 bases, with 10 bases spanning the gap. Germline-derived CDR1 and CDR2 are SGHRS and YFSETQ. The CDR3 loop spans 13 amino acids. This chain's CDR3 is CASTPDSSYEQYF. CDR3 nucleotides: TGCGCCAGCACCCCGGACAGCTCCTACGAGCAGTACTTC.

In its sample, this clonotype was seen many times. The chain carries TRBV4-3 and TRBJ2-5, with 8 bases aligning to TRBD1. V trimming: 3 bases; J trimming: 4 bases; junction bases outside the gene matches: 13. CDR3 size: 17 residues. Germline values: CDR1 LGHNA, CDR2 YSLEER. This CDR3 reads CASSQRANRGERETQYF. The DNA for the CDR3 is TGCGCCAGCAGCCAGAGAGCTAACAGGGGGGAGAGAGAGACCCAGTACTTC.

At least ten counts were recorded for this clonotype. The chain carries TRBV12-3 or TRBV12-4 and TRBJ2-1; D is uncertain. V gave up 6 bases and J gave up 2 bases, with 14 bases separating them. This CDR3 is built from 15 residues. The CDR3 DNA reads TGTGCCAGCAGAATCGCGCCATTTGCCTACAATGAGCAGTTCTTC. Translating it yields CASRIAPFAYNEQFF.

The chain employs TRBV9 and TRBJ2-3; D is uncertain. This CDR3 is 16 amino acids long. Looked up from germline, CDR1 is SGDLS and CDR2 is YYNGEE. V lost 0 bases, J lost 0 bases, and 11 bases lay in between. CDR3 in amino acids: CASSVGRTSSTDTQYF. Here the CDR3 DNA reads TGTGCCAGCAGCGTAGGTAGGACCTCTAGCACAGATACGCAGTATTTT.

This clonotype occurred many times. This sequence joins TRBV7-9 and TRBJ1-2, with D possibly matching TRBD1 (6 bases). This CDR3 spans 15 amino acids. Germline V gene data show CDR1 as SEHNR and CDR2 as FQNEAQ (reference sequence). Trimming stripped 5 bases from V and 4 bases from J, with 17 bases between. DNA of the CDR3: TGTGCCAGCAGCAACTCCGGGACACTAGCCTATGGCTACACCTTC. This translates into CASSNSGTLAYGYTF.

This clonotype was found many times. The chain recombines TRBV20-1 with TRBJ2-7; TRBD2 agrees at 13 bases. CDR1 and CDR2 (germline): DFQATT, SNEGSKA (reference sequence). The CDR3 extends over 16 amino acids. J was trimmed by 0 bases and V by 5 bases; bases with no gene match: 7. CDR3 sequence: CSAHGTSGISSYEQYF. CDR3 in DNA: TGCAGTGCTCACGGGACTAGCGGGATCAGCTCCTACGAGCAGTACTTC.

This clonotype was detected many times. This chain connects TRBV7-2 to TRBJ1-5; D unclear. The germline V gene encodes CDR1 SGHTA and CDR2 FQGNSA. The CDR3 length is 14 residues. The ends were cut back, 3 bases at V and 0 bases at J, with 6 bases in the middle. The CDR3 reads CASSFQNSNQPQHF. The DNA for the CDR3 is TGTGCCAGCAGCTTCCAGAATAGCAATCAGCCCCAGCATTTT. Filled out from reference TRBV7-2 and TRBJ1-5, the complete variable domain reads GAGVSQSPSNKVTEKGKDVELRCDPISGHTALYWYRQSLGQGLEFLIYFQGNSAPDKSGLPSDRFSAERTGGSVSTLTIQRTQQEDSAVYLCASSFQNSNQPQHFGDGTRLSIL.

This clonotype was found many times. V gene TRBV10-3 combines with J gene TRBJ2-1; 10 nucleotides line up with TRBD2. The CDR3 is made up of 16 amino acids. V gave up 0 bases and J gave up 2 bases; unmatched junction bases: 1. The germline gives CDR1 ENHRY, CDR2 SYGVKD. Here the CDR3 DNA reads TGTGCCATCAGTGAGTCTACTAGCGGGGCCTACAATGAGCAGTTCTTC. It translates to CAISESTSGAYNEQFF.

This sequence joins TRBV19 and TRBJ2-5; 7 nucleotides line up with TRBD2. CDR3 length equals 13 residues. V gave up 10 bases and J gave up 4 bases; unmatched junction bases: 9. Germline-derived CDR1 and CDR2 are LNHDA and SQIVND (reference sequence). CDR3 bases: TGTGCCACCGCCCGGGGGGTTCGAGAGACCCAGTACTTC. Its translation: CATARGVRETQYF.

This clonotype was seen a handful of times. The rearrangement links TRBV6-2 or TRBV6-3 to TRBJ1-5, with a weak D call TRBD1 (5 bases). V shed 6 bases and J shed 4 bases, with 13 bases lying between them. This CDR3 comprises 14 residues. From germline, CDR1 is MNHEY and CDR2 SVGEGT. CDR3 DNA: TGTGCCAGCAGCGCAGGGACCGAAAATCAGCCCCAGCATTTT. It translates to CASSAGTENQPQHF.

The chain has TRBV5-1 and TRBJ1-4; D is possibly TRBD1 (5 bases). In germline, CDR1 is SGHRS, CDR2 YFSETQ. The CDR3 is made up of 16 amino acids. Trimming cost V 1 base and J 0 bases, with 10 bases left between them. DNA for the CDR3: TGCGCCAGCAGCTTGCCCGACAGTTCAACTAATGAAAAACTGTTTTTT. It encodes CASSLPDSSTNEKLFF. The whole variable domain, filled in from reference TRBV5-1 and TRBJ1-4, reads KAGVTQTPRYLIKTRGQQVTLSCSPISGHRSVSWYQQTPGQGLQFLFEYFSETQRNKGNFPGRFSGRQFSNSRSEMNVSTLELGDSALYLCASSLPDSSTNEKLFFGSGTQLSVL.

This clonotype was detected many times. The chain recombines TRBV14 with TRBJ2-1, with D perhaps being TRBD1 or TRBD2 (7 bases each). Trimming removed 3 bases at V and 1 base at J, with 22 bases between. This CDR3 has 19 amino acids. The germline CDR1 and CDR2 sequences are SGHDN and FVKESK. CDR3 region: CASSHPRKRDRGSYNEQFF. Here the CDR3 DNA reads TGTGCCAGCAGCCACCCCCGAAAGCGGGACAGAGGGTCCTACAATGAGCAGTTCTTC.

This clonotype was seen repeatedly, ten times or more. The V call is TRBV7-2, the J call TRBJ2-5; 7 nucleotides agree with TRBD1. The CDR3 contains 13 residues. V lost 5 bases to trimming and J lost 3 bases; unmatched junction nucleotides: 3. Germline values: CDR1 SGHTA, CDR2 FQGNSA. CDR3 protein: CASSRGTEETQYF. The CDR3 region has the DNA TGTGCCAGCAGCAGAGGGACAGAAGAGACCCAGTACTTC.

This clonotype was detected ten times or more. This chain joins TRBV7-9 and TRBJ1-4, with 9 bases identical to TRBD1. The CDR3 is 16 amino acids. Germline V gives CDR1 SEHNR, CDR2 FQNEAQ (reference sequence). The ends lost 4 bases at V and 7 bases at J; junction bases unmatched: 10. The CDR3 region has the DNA TGTGCCAGCAGCTCATCACAGGGGGCTCGAGTTGAAAAACTGTTTTTT. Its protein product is CASSSSQGARVEKLFF.

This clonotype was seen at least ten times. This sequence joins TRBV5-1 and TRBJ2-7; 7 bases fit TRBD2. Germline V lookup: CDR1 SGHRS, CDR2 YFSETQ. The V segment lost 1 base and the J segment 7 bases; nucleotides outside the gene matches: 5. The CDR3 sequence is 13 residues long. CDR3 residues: CASSLREGLEQYF. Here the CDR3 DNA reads TGCGCCAGCAGCTTGAGGGAGGGACTGGAGCAGTACTTC.

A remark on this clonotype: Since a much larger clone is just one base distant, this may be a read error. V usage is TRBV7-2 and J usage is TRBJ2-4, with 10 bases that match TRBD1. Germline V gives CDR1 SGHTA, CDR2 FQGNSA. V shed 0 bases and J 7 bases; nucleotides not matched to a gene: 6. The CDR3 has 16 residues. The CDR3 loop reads CASSLAGQGVFNIQYF. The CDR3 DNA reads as TGTGCCAGCAGCTTAGCCGGACAGGGGGTCTTTAACATTCAGTACTTC.

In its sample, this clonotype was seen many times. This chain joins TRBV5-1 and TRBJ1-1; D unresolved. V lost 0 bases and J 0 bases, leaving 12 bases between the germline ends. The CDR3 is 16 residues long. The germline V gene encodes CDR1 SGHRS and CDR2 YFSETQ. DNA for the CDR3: TGCGCCAGCAGCTTGGGGTGGGCGGCCATGAACACTGAAGCTTTCTTT. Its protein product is CASSLGWAAMNTEAFF.

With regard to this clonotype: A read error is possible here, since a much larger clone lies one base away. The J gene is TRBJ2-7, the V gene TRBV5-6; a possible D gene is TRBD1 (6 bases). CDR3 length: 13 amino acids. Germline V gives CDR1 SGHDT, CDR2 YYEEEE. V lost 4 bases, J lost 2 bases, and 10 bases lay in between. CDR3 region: CASSAGQTYEQYF. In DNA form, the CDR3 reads TGTGCCAGCAGCGCCGGACAGACCTACGAGCAGTACTTC. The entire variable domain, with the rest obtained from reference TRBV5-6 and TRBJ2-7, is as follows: DAGVTQSPTHLIKTRGQQVTLRCSPKSGHDTVSWYQQALGQGPQFIFQYYEEEERQRGNFPDRFSGHQFPNYSSELNVNALLLGDSALYLCASSAGQTYEQYFGPGTRLTVT.

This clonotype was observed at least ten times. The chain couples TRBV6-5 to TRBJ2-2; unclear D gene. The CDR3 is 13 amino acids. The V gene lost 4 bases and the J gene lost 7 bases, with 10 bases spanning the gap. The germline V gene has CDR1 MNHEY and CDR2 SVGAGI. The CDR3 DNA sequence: TGTGCCAGCAGTTTTGATGCGATCGGGGAGCTGTTTTTT. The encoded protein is CASSFDAIGELFF.